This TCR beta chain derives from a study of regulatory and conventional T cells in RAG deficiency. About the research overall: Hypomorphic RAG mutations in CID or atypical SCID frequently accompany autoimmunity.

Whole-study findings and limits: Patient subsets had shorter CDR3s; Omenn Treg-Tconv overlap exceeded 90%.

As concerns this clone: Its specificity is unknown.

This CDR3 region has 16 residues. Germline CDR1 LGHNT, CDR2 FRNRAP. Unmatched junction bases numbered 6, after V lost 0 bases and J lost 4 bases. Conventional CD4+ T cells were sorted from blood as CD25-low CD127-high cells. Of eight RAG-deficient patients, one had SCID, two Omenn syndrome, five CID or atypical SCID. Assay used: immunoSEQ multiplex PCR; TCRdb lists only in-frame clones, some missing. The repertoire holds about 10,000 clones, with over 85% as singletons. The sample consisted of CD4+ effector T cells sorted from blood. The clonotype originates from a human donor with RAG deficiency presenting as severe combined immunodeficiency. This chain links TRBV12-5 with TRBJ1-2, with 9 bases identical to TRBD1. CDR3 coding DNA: TGTGCTAGTGGTTTGGTATCGACAGGGGGTCGCTATGGCTACACCTTC. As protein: CASGLVSTGGRYGYTF. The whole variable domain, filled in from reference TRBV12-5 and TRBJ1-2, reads DARVTQTPRHKVTEMGQEVTMRCQPILGHNTVFWYRQTMMQGLELLAYFRNRAPLDDSGMPKDRFSAEMPDATLATLKIQPSEPRDSAVYFCASGLVSTGGRYGYTFGSGTRLTVV.